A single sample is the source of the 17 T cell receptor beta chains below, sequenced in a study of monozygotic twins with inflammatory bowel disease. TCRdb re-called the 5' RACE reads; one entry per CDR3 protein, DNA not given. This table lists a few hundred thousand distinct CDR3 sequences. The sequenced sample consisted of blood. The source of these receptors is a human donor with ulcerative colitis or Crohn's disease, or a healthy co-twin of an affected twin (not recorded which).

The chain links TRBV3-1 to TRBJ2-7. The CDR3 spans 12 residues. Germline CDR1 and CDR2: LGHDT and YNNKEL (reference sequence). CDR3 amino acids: CASSQGAHEQYF.

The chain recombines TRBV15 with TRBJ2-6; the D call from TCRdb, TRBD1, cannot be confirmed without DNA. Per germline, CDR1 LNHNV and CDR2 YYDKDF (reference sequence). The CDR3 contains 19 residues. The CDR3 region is CATSPPTGTGGSGANVLTF.

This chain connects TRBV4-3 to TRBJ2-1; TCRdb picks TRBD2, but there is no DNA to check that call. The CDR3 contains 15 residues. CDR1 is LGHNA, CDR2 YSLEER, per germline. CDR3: CASSQGGGVRNEQFF.

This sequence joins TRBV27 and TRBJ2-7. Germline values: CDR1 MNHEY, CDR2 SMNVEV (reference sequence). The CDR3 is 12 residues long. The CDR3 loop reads CASSHNLYEQYF.

CDR3 sequence: CASSSVVTGLSYEQYF. This rearrangement joins TRBV5-1 to TRBJ2-7; the D call from TCRdb, TRBD1, cannot be confirmed without DNA. The CDR3 is 16 residues long. Looked up from germline, CDR1 is SGHRS and CDR2 is YFSETQ.

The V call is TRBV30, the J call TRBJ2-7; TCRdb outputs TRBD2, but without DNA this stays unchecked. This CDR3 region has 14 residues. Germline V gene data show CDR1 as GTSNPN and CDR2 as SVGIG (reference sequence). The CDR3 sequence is CAWKRDWYSYEQYF.

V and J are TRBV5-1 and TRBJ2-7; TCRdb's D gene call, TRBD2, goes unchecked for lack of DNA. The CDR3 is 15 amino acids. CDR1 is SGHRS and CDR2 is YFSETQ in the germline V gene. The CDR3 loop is CASSSGLALAYEQYF.

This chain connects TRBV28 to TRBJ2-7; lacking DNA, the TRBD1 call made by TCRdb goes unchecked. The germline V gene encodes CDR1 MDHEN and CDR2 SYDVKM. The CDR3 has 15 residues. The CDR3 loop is CASSLQGILSYEQYF.

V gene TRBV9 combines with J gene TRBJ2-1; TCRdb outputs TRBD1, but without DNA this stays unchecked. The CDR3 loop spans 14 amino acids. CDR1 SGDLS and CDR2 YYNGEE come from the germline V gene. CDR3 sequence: CASSASLRGNEQFF.

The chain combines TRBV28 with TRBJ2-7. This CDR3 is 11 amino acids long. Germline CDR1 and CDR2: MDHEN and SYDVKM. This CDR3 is CASSNHYEQYF. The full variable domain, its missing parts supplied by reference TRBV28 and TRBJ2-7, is DVKVTQSSRYLVKRTGEKVFLECVQDMDHENMFWYRQDPGLGLRLIYFSYDVKMKEKGDIPEGYSVSREKKERFSLILESASTNQTSMYLCASSNHYEQYFGPGTRLTVT.

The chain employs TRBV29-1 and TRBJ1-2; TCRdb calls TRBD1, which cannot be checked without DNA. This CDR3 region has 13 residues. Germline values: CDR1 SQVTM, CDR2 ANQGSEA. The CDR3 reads CSVMDRGRGGYTF.

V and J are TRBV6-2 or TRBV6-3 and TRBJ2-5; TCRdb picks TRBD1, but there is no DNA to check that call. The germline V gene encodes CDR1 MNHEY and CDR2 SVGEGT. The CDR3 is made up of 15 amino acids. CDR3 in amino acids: CASSYSLDRQETQYF.

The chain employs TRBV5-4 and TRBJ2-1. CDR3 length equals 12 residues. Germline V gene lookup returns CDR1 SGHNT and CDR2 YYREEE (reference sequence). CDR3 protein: CASSLDYAEQFF.

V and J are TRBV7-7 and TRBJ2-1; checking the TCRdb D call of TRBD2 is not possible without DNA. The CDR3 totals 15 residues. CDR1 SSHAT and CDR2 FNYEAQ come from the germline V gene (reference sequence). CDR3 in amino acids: CASSLASEGYNEQFF.

The CDR3 loop is CASSLTGANSPLHF. The chain combines TRBV5-1 with TRBJ1-6; TCRdb designates TRBD1, a call that cannot be tested without DNA. This CDR3 contains 14 residues. Germline loops: CDR1 SGHRS, CDR2 YFSETQ.

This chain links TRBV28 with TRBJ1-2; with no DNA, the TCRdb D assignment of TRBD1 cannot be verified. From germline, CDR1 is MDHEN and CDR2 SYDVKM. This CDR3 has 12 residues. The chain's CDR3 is CASSFRGYGYTF.

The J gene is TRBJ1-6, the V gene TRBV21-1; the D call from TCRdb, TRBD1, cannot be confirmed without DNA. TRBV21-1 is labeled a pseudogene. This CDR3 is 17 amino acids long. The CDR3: CASSKARGQGSTMPLHF.